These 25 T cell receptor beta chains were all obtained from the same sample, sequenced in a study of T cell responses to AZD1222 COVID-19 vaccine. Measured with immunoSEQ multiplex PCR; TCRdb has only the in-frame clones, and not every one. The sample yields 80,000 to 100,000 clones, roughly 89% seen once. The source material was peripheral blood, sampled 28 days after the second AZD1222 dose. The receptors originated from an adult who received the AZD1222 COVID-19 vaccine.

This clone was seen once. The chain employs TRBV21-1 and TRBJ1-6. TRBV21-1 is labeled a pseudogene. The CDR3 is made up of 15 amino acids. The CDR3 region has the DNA TGTGCCAGCAGCCGGCGGGACAAGAAGGGTTCACCCCTCCACTTT. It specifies CASSRRDKKGSPLHF.

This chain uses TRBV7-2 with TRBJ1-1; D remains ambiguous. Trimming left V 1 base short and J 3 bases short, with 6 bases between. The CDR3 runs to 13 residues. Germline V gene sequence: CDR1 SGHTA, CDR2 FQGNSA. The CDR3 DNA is TGTGCCAGCAGCTTAGAACAAGACACTGAAGCTTTCTTT. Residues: CASSLEQDTEAFF.

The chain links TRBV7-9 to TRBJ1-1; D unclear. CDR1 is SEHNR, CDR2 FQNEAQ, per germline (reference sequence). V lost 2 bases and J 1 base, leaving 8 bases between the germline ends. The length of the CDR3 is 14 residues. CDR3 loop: CASSLYPENTEAFF. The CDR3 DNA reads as TGTGCCAGCAGCTTATACCCCGAGAACACTGAAGCTTTCTTT.

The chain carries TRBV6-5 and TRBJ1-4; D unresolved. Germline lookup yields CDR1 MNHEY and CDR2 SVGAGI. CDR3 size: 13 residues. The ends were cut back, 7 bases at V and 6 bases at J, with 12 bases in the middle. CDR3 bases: TGTGCCAGCACGGGGTTATTGGATGAAAAACTGTTTTTT. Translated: CASTGLLDEKLFF.

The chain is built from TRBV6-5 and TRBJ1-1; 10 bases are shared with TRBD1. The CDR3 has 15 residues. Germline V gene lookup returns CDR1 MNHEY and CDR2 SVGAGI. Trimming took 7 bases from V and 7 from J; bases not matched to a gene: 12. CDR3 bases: TGTGCCAGCAACAGACAGGGGGCGGGAAAGAGTGAAGCTTTCTTT. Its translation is CASNRQGAGKSEAFF.

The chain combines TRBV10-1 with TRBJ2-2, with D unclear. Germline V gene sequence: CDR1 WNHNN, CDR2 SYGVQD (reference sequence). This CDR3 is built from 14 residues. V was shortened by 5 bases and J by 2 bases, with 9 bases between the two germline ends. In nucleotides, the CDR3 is TGCGCCAGCAGTCGACAATCTAACACCGGGGAGCTGTTTTTT. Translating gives CASSRQSNTGELFF.

The CDR3 nucleotides are TGTGCCAGCAGCTTAATCCAGGGAGAAAAACTGTTTTTT. Translated: CASSLIQGEKLFF. The chain has TRBV11-2 and TRBJ1-4; maybe TRBD1 (5 bases). The CDR3 covers 13 residues. Germline V CDR1 and CDR2: SGHAT, FQNNGV. V lost 2 bases and J lost 8, with 9 bases in between.

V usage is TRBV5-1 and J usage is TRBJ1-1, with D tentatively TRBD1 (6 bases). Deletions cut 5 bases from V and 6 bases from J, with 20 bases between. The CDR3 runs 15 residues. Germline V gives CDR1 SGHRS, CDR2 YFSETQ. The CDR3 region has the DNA TGCGCCAGCAGTTTTACAGGGATGGACTCCTCTGAAGCTTTCTTT. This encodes CASSFTGMDSSEAFF.

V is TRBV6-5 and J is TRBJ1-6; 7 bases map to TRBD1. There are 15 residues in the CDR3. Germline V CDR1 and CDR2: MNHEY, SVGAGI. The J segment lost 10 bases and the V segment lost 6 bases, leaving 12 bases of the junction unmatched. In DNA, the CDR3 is TGTGCCAGCAGCAACCCGGACAGGAGAGAGTCACCCCTCCACTTT. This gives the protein CASSNPDRRESPLHF.

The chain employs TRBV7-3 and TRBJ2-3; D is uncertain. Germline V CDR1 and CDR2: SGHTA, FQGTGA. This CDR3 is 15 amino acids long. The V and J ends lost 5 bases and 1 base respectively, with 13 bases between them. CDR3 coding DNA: TGTGCCAGCAGCGCAACAGCGTTTGGCACAGATACGCAGTATTTT. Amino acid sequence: CASSATAFGTDTQYF.

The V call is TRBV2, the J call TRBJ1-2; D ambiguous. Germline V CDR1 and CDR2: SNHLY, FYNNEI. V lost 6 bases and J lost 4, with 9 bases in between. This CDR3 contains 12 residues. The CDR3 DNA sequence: TGTGCCAGCAGGGTAGGGTCCTATGGCTACACCTTC. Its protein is CASRVGSYGYTF.

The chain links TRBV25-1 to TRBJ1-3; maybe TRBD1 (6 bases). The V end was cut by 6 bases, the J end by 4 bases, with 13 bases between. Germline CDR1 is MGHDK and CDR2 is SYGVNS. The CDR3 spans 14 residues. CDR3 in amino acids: CASSRGLNGNTIYF. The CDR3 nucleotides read TGTGCCAGCAGCAGGGGCTTGAACGGAAACACCATATATTTT.

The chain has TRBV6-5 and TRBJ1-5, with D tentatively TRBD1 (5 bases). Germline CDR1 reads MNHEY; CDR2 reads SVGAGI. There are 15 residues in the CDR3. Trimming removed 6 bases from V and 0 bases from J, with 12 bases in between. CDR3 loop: CASSATGPSNQPQHF. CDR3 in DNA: TGTGCCAGCAGCGCAACAGGCCCTAGCAATCAGCCCCAGCATTTT.

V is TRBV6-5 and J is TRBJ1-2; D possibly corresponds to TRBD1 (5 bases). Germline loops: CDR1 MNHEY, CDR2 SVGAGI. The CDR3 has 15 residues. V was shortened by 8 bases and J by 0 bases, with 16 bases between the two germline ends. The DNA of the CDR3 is TGTGCCAGCCTGAATCATGGGGGTTCTAACTATGGCTACACCTTC. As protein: CASLNHGGSNYGYTF.

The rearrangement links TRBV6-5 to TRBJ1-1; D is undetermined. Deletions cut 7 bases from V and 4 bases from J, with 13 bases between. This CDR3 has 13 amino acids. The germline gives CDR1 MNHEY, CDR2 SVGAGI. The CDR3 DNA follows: TGTGCCAGCAACACACATGAGACCACTGAAGCTTTCTTT. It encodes CASNTHETTEAFF.

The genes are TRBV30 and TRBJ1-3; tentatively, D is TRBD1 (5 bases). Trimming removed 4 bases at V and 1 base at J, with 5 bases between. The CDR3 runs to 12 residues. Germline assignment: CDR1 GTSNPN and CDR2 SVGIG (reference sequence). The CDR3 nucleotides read TGTGCCTGGACAGGGTCTGGAAACACCATATATTTT. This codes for CAWTGSGNTIYF.

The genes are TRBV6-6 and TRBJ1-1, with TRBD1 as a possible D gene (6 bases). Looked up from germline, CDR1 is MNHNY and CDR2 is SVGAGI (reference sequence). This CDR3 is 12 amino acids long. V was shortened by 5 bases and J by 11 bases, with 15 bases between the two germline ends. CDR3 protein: CASSRDIMRAFF. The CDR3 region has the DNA TGTGCCAGCAGTCGGGACATCATGAGGGCTTTCTTT.

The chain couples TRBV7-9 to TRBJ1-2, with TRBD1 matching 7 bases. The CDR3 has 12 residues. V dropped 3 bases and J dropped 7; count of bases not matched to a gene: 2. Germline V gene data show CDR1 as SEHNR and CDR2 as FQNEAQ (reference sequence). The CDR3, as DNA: TGTGCCAGCAGCTTGACAGGGTTTGGCTACACCTTC. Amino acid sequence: CASSLTGFGYTF.

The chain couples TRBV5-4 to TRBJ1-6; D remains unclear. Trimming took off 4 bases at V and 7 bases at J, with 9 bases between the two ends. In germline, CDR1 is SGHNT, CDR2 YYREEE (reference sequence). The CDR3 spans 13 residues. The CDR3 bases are TGTGCCAGCAGCAGACGGAACAATTCACCCCTCCACTTT. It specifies CASSRRNNSPLHF.

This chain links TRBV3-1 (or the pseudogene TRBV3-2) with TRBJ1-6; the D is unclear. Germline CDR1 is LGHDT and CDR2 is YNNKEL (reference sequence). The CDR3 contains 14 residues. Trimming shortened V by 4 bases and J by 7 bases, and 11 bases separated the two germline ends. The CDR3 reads CASSPLSANSPLHF. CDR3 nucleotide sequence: TGTGCCAGCAGCCCTTTGTCGGCGAATTCACCCCTCCACTTT.

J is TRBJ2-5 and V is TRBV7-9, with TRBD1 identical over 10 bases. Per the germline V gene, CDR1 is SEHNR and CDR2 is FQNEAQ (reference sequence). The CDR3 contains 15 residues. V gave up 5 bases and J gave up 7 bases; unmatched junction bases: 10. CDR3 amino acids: CASSGGDRGWGTQYF. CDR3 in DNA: TGTGCCAGCAGCGGTGGGGACAGGGGTTGGGGGACCCAGTACTTC.

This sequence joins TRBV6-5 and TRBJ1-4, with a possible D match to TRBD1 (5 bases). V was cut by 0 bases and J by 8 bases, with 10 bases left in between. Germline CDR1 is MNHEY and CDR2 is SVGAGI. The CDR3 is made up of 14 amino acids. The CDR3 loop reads CASSYSSGAEKLFF. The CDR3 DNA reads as TGTGCCAGCAGTTACTCATCCGGGGCGGAAAAACTGTTTTTT.

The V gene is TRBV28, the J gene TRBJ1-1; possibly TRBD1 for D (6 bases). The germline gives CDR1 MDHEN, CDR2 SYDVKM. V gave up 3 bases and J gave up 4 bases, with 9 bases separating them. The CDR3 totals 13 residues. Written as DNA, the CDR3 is TGTGCCAGCAGTTTGGGGGCGAGCACTGAAGCTTTCTTT. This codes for CASSLGASTEAFF.

Written as DNA, the CDR3 is TGTGCCAGCAGGGGGGACCGGAACACTGAAGCTTTCTTT. Translating it yields CASRGDRNTEAFF. The chain recombines TRBV2 with TRBJ1-1; D is perhaps TRBD1 (5 bases). V gave up 6 bases and J gave up 1 base, with 9 bases separating them. The CDR3 consists of 13 residues. The germline V gene has CDR1 SNHLY and CDR2 FYNNEI. The variable domain in full, with the rest retrieved from reference TRBV2 and TRBJ1-1, is EPEVTQTPSHQVTQMGQEVILRCVPISNHLYFYWYRQILGQKVEFLVSFYNNEISEKSEIFDDQFSVERPDGSNFTLKIRSTKLEDSAMYFCASRGDRNTEAFFGQGTRLTVV.

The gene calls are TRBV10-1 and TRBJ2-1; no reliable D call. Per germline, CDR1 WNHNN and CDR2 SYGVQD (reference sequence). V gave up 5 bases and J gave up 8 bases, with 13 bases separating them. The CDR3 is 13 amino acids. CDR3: CASSLPGTYEQFF. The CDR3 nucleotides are TGCGCCAGCAGTTTACCAGGAACCTATGAGCAGTTCTTC.